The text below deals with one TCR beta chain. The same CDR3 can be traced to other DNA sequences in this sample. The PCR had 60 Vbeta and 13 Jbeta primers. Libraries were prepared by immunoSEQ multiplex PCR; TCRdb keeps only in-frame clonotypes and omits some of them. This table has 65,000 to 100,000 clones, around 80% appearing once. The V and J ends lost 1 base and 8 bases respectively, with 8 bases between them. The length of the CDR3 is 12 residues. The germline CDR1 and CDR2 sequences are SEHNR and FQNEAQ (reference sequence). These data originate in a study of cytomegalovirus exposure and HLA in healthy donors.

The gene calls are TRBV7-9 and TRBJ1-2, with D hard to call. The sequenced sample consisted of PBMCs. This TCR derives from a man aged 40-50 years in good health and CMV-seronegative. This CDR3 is CASSLDLDGYTF. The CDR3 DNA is TGTGCCAGCAGCTTAGATCTAGACGGCTACACCTTC.